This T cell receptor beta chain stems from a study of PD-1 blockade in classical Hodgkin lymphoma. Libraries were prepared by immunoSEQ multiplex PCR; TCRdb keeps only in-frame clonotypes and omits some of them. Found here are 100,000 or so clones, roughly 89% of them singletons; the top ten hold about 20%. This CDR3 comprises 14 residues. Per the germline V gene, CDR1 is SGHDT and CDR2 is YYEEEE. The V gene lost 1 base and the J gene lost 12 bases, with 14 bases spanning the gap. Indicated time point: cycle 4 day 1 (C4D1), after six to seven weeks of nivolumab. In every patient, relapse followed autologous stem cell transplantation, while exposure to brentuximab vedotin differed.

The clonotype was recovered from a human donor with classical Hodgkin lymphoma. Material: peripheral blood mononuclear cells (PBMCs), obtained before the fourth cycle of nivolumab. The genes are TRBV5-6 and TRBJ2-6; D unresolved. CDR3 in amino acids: CASSLRGAGRVLTF. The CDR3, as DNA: TGTGCCAGCAGCTTGAGAGGCGCCGGCCGCGTCCTGACTTTC. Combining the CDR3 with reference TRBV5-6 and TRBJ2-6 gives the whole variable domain DAGVTQSPTHLIKTRGQQVTLRCSPKSGHDTVSWYQQALGQGPQFIFQYYEEEERQRGNFPDRFSGHQFPNYSSELNVNALLLGDSALYLCASSLRGAGRVLTFGAGSRLTVL.